The 24 T cell receptor beta chains below were found in one sample sequenced in a study of immune heterogeneity within non-small cell lung tumors. Bulk tumor genomic DNA (approximately 600 ng per sample) served as template. Each primary tumor yielded several biopsies, collected far apart from one another at surgery. Curative operations were performed on patients who had untreated, newly diagnosed non-small cell lung cancer. The TCR beta CDR3 region was amplified by multiplex PCR employing 32 V and 13 J primers. TCRdb re-analysed the multiplex PCR reads in MiXCR, keeping a single row per CDR3 protein. This sample yields around 3,000 distinct CDR3 sequences, of which under 55% are seen a single time; roughly 50% belongs to the top ten. Material for sequencing was lung tumor tissue. All receptors come from a man in his sixties with non-small cell lung cancer.

The chain couples TRBV7-9 to TRBJ2-1; 12 bases match TRBD2. CDR3 length: 16 residues. CDR1 is SEHNR, CDR2 FQNEAQ, per germline (reference sequence). Trimming cost V 3 bases and J 6 bases; bases outside gene matches: 6. DNA for the CDR3: TGTGCCAGCAGCTTTCGACTAGCGGGAGAATGCAATGAGCAGTTCTTC. This sequence encodes CASSFRLAGECNEQFF.

The chain joins TRBV30 to TRBJ2-6, with D unclear. The germline V gene has CDR1 GTSNPN and CDR2 SVGIG (reference sequence). The CDR3 loop spans 13 amino acids. The germline V and J ends were trimmed by 5 bases and 4 bases, with 9 bases remaining between them. The CDR3 protein is CAWGVPGANVLTF. The CDR3 nucleotides read TGTGCCTGGGGGGTGCCCGGGGCCAACGTCCTGACTTTC.

J is TRBJ2-5 and V is TRBV6-5; D is unclear. CDR3 length: 12 residues. The V gene lost 0 bases and the J gene lost 5 bases, with 4 bases spanning the gap. Germline assignment: CDR1 MNHEY and CDR2 SVGAGI. The CDR3 spells CASSYSGETQYF. The CDR3 DNA reads TGTGCCAGCAGTTACTCGGGTGAGACCCAGTACTTC.

By frequency in the sample, this clonotype is medium-sized. The genes are TRBV6-1 and TRBJ2-1; TRBD2 agrees at 11 bases. The CDR3 consists of 15 residues. Per the germline V gene, CDR1 is MNHNS and CDR2 is SASEGT. The V and J ends lost 5 bases and 7 bases, in that order; junction bases with no gene match: 7. The CDR3 DNA follows: TGTGCCAGCAGTCTGACTAGCGGGGTTCATAATGAGCAGTTCTTC. This encodes CASSLTSGVHNEQFF.

The chain employs TRBV12-3 or TRBV12-4 and TRBJ2-1; perhaps TRBD2 as D (5 bases). The CDR3 length is 15 residues. V was cut by 8 bases and J by 0 bases, with 14 bases left in between. For the CDR3, the DNA is TGTGCCAGCCTGGGCTTCGGGGACTCCTACAATGAGCAGTTCTTC. This sequence encodes CASLGFGDSYNEQFF.

The chain is built from TRBV27 and TRBJ1-6, with 9 bases fitting TRBD1. Germline CDR1 MNHEY, CDR2 SMNVEV (reference sequence). The CDR3 contains 14 residues. V was pared by 6 bases and J by 9 bases, with 6 bases of the junction left unmatched. CDR3 in DNA: TGTGCCAGCAGCCCACCGGGACAGGGTTCACCCCTCCACTTT. Protein sequence: CASSPPGQGSPLHF.

CDR3: CASSSGAASSYNSPLHF. For the CDR3, the DNA is TGTGCCAGCAGCTCAGGGGCGGCTAGCTCCTATAATTCACCCCTCCACTTT. The chain recombines TRBV28 with TRBJ1-6; tentative D call: TRBD1 (6 bases). Trimming cost V 6 bases and J 0 bases, with 15 bases left between them. CDR3 length: 17 residues. The germline V gene encodes CDR1 MDHEN and CDR2 SYDVKM.

This chain links TRBV27 with TRBJ1-2, with TRBD1 as a possible D gene (6 bases). The germline CDR1 and CDR2 sequences are MNHEY and SMNVEV (reference sequence). V shed 5 bases and J shed 5 bases, with 12 bases lying between them. The CDR3 is made up of 13 amino acids. CDR3 sequence (DNA): TGTGCCAGCAGTGTGACAGGTTATTATGGCTACACCTTC. Amino acid sequence: CASSVTGYYGYTF.

By frequency in the sample, this clonotype is medium-sized (0.01 to 0.1%). The rearrangement uses TRBV5-1 and TRBJ1-1; D not resolved. Trimming shortened V by 0 bases and J by 5 bases, and 11 bases separated the two germline ends. The CDR3 sequence is 14 residues long. In germline, CDR1 is SGHRS, CDR2 YFSETQ. CDR3 nucleotide sequence: TGCGCCAGCAGCTTGGCTGGGGTAGTGACTGAAGCTTTCTTT. Translating it yields CASSLAGVVTEAFF.

By share of the sample, this clonotype is medium-sized. This chain links TRBV9 with TRBJ2-3; D is unresolved. The CDR3 totals 12 residues. Trimming shortened V by 3 bases and J by 4 bases, and 6 bases separated the two germline ends. The germline CDR1 and CDR2 sequences are SGDLS and YYNGEE. The CDR3 reads CASSGRADTQYF. Here the CDR3 DNA reads TGTGCCAGCAGCGGAAGGGCAGATACGCAGTATTTT.

This clonotype is medium-sized (0.01 to 0.1%). V and J are TRBV9 and TRBJ1-2; D ambiguous. Germline V gene data show CDR1 as SGDLS and CDR2 as YYNGEE. This CDR3 has 15 amino acids. V dropped 4 bases and J dropped 4 bases, with 17 bases sitting between them. The CDR3 spells CASSPGIADPYGYTF. Written as DNA, the CDR3 is TGTGCCAGCAGCCCCGGCATAGCCGATCCCTATGGCTACACCTTC.

In its sample, this clonotype ranks as medium-sized (0.01 to 0.1%). The rearrangement uses TRBV27 and TRBJ1-4, with D perhaps TRBD1 (6 bases). The CDR3 extends over 15 amino acids. V shed 4 bases and J shed 7 bases, with 16 bases lying between them. In germline, CDR1 is MNHEY, CDR2 SMNVEV (reference sequence). The CDR3 nucleotides are TGTGCCAGCAGTTCCGCTGTCTGGGACACTGAAAAACTGTTTTTT. This encodes CASSSAVWDTEKLFF.

The chain combines TRBV9 with TRBJ1-1, with a tentative D call TRBD1 (6 bases). CDR1 is SGDLS and CDR2 is YYNGEE in the germline V gene. The CDR3 sequence is 17 residues long. Trimming took off 0 bases at V and 0 bases at J, with 15 bases between the two ends. The CDR3 loop is CASSVDPRQAMNTEAFF. CDR3 bases: TGTGCCAGCAGCGTAGACCCTCGACAGGCAATGAACACTGAAGCTTTCTTT. Looking up the rest from reference TRBV9 and TRBJ1-1 gives the full variable domain: DSGVTQTPKHLITATGQRVTLRCSPRSGDLSVYWYQQSLDQGLQFLIQYYNGEERAKGNILERFSAQQFPDLHSELNLSSLELGDSALYFCASSVDPRQAMNTEAFFGQGTRLTVV.

By sample fraction, this clonotype is medium-sized. The chain is built from TRBV6-1 and TRBJ2-7; D not resolved. Trimming left V 3 bases short and J 2 bases short, with 8 bases between. This CDR3 has 13 residues. Germline V gene lookup returns CDR1 MNHNS and CDR2 SASEGT. The CDR3 here is CASSDPSTYEQYV. DNA of the CDR3: TGTGCCAGCAGTGACCCGAGCACCTACGAGCAGTACGTC.

The rearrangement uses TRBV6-1 and TRBJ1-6, with D perhaps TRBD1 (5 bases). Deletions cut 6 bases from V and 4 bases from J, with 16 bases between. The CDR3 spans 16 residues. Germline CDR1 is MNHNS and CDR2 is SASEGT. CDR3 DNA sequence: TGTGCCAGCAGCCCCGGGACGGAGGGTTATAATTCACCCCTCCACTTT. The encoded protein is CASSPGTEGYNSPLHF.

About this clonotype: A much larger clone sits a single nucleotide away, making a read error possible. J is TRBJ2-3 and V is TRBV29-1, with 8 bases that match TRBD1. This CDR3 has 14 amino acids. Per the germline V gene, CDR1 is SQVTM and CDR2 is ANQGSEA. The J segment lost 4 bases and the V segment lost 8 bases, leaving 11 bases of the junction unmatched. CDR3 protein: CSLVPGQGADTQYF. The DNA for the CDR3 is TGCAGCCTTGTTCCCGGACAGGGAGCAGATACGCAGTATTTT.

Turning to this clonotype: A clone one base away is much larger, so this may be a read error. The chain employs TRBV20-1 and TRBJ2-1; D is possibly TRBD2 (6 bases). The germline gives CDR1 DFQATT, CDR2 SNEGSKA (reference sequence). V gave up 2 bases and J gave up 5 bases, with 10 bases separating them. There are 13 residues in the CDR3. The CDR3 here is CSARSGWNNEQFF. The CDR3 coding sequence is TGCAGTGCTAGAAGCGGGTGGAACAATGAGCAGTTCTTC.

By frequency in the sample, this clonotype is medium-sized. The V gene is TRBV6-5, the J gene TRBJ1-4, with 7 bases identical to TRBD1. Losses at the gene ends were 2 bases for V and 8 bases for J; bases not matched to a gene: 8. Germline assignment: CDR1 MNHEY and CDR2 SVGAGI. This CDR3 region has 15 residues. CDR3 in DNA: TGTGCCAGCAGTTACGGAGGCAGGGGGGGCGAAAAACTGTTTTTT. It yields the protein CASSYGGRGGEKLFF.

This clonotype qualifies as medium-sized. The chain employs TRBV7-8 and TRBJ2-5, with unresolved D. The germline gives CDR1 SGHVS, CDR2 FQNEAQ. CDR3 size: 14 residues. Trimming took 1 base from V and 6 from J, leaving 12 bases between them. Here the CDR3 reads CASSLGSPSKTQYF. The CDR3, as DNA: TGTGCCAGCAGCTTAGGTTCGCCTAGTAAGACCCAGTACTTC.

This clonotype was recorded only once. The genes are TRBV7-6 and TRBJ2-3; the match to TRBD2 covers 10 bases. Germline CDR1 SGHVS, CDR2 FNYEAQ. Trimming took 5 bases from V and 4 from J; bases not matched to a gene: 9. The CDR3 is made up of 16 amino acids. The CDR3: CASSPWLAGVADTQYF. CDR3 DNA sequence: TGTGCCAGCAGCCCATGGCTAGCGGGAGTGGCAGATACGCAGTATTTT.

The chain uses TRBV10-3 and TRBJ2-7; 11 bases agree with TRBD1. This CDR3 is built from 14 residues. The germline gives CDR1 ENHRY, CDR2 SYGVKD. Trimming cost V 6 bases and J 3 bases; bases outside gene matches: 4. The CDR3 sequence is CAISPGTGGYEQYF. CDR3 bases: TGTGCCATCAGCCCCGGGACAGGGGGCTACGAGCAGTACTTC.

This clonotype is medium-sized within its sample. The chain couples TRBV27 to TRBJ2-3, with 10 bases fitting TRBD2. The germline V gene has CDR1 MNHEY and CDR2 SMNVEV (reference sequence). This CDR3 is built from 15 residues. Unmatched junction bases numbered 5, after V lost 6 bases and J lost 2 bases. CDR3 amino acids: CASRGLAEITDTQYF. The CDR3 DNA reads as TGTGCCAGCAGAGGACTAGCGGAAATCACAGATACGCAGTATTTT.

This clonotype is judged medium-sized. CDR3 amino acids: CASSLSSNQPQHF. The CDR3 region has the DNA TGTGCCAGCAGTTTAAGTAGCAATCAGCCCCAGCATTTT. The genes are TRBV12-3 or TRBV12-4 and TRBJ1-5, with D unclear. The V end was cut by 2 bases, the J end by 0 bases, with 2 bases between. This CDR3 is 13 amino acids long.

In its sample, this clonotype is medium-sized (0.01 to 0.1%). The chain has TRBV11-3 and TRBJ2-2; D is perhaps TRBD1 (6 bases). The CDR3 totals 16 residues. CDR1 is SGHNT and CDR2 is YENEEA in the germline V gene. Trimming took 5 bases from V and 0 from J, leaving 13 bases between them. The CDR3 reads CASSIRQVANTGELFF. CDR3 coding DNA: TGTGCCAGCAGCATCCGACAGGTCGCGAACACCGGGGAGCTGTTTTTT.